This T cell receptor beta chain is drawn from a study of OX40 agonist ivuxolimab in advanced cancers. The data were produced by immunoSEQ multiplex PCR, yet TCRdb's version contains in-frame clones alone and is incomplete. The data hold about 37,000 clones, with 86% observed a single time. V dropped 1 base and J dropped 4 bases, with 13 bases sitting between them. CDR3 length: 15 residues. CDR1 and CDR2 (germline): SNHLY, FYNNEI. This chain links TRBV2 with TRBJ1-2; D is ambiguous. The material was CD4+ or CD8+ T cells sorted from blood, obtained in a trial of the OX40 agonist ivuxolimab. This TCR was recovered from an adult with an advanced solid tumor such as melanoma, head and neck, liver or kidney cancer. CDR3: CASSEGELRTYGYTF. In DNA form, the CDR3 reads TGTGCCAGCAGTGAAGGGGAGCTTCGCACCTATGGCTACACCTTC.